This T cell receptor beta chain appears in the sequencing data of a study of T cells in Graves' hyperthyroidism and ophthalmopathy. This clonotype was found a few times. A much larger clone lies a single base off, so this may be a read error. Amplified regions were TCR beta CDR3 sequences from RNA transcripts. The HTBI set primed first-round TCR CDR3 RT-PCR. From the multiplex PCR reads, TCRdb called clonotypes with MiXCR, one entry per CDR3 protein. The sample lists about 350,000 distinct CDR3 sequences; about 15% were seen once. This CDR3 spans 14 amino acids. V was pared by 6 bases and J by 5 bases, with 8 bases of the junction left unmatched. Graves' hyperthyroidism was deemed stable absent ophthalmopathy progression within 18 months.

Sequencing input: blood. The clonotype comes from a woman aged 25 to 39 with Graves' hyperthyroidism. This chain joins TRBV12-3 or TRBV12-4 and TRBJ1-2; TRBD1 matches at 8 bases. The CDR3 spells CASRWAGGTYGYTF. CDR3 nucleotide sequence: TGTGCCAGCAGGTGGGCAGGGGGCACTTATGGCTACACCTTC.